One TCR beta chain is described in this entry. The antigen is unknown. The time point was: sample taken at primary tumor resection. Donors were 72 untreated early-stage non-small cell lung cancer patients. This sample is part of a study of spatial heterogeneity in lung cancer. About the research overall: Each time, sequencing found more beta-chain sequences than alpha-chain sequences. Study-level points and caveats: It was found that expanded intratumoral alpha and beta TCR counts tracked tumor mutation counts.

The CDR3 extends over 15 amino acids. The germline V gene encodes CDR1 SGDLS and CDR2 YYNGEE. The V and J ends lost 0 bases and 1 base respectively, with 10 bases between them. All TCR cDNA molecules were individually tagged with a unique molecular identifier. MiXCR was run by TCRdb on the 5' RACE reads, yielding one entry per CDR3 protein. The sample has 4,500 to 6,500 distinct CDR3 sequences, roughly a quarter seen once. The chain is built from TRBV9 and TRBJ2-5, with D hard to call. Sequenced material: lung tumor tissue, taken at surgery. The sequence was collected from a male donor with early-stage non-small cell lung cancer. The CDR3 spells CASSVGDILQETQYF. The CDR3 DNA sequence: TGTGCCAGCAGCGTAGGTGACATACTCCAAGAGACCCAGTACTTC. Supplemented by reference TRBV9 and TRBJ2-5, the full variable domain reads DSGVTQTPKHLITATGQRVTLRCSPRSGDLSVYWYQQSLDQGLQFLIQYYNGEERAKGNILERFSAQQFPDLHSELNLSSLELGDSALYFCASSVGDILQETQYFGPGTRLLVL.